The clone carrying this TCR beta chain was seen only once. Germline and genes here are mouse. The DNA ends 1 residue before the CDR3 does, and the rest of the CDR3 is filled in from the germline J gene. Time point in this sample: mouse harvest day 7 after allogeneic transplant. The graft held 10^6 splenic CD5+ T cells and 10^7 T-cell-depleted bone marrow cells. B6 (H2b) cells into BALB/c (H2d) mice; tissues taken at day 7 or 14. The sample originates from a study of tissue T cells after allogeneic stem cell transplantation. Assay used: immunoSEQ multiplex PCR; TCRdb lists only in-frame clones, some missing. The table has around 8,000 clones, 35% to 60% seen once; the top ten hold approximately 8.4%. The germline V gene encodes CDR1 KGHPV and CDR2 FQNQEV (reference sequence). The CDR3 runs 13 residues. Trimming took 2 bases from V and 7 from J, leaving 8 bases between them.

Material for sequencing was gut tissue. The clonotype comes from a female BALB/c mouse given C57BL/6 T cells with graft-versus-host disease after an allogeneic hematopoietic cell transplant. This chain links TRBV26 with TRBJ1-4, with a tentative D call TRBD1 (6 bases). The CDR3 is CASSLGGRERLFF. The sequenced part of the CDR3 DNA is TGTGCCAGCAGTCTGGGGGGGCGCGAAAGATTATTT.